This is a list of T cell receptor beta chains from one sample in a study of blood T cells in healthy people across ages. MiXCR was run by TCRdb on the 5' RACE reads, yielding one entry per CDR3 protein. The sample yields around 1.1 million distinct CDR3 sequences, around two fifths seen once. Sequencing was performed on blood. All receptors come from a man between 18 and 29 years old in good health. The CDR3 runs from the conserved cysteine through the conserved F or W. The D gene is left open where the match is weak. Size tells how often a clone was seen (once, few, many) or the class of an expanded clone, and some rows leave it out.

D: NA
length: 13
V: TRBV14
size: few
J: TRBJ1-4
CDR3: CASSQGRLEKLFF
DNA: TGTGCCAGCAGCCAAGGACGTCTTGAAAAACTGTTTTTT

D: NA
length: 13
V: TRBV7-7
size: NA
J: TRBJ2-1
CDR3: CASSRTAGSEQFF
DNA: TGTGCTAGCAGTAGGACAGCGGGGAGTGAGCAGTTCTTC

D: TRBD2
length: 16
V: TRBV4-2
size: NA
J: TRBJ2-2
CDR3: CASSQERLAGTGELFF
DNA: TGTGCCAGCAGCCAAGAGAGACTAGCTGGCACCGGGGAGCTGTTTTTT

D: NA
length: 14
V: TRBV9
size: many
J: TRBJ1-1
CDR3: CASSVGTANTEAFF
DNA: TGTGCCAGCAGCGTAGGCACAGCGAACACTGAAGCTTTCTTT

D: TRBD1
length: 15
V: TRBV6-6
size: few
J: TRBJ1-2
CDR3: CASSQQGSRDYGYTF
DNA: TGTGCCAGCAGTCAACAGGGGAGCCGGGACTATGGCTACACCTTC

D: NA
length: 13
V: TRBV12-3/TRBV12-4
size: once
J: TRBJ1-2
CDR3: CASRTMGFGGYTF
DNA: TGTGCCAGCAGGACGATGGGTTTTGGTGGCTACACCTTC

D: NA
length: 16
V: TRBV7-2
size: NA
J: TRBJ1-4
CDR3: CASSLAGGLQNEKLFF
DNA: TGTGCCAGCAGCTTAGCGGGGGGACTACAGAATGAAAAACTGTTTTTT

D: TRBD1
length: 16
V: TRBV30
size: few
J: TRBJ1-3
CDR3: CAWSDRTGGKGNTIYF
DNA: TGTGCCTGGAGTGACAGGACAGGGGGCAAAGGAAACACCATATATTTT

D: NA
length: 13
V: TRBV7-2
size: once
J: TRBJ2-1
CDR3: CASSTLPRGEQFF
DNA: TGTGCCAGCAGCACCTTACCTCGGGGTGAGCAGTTCTTC

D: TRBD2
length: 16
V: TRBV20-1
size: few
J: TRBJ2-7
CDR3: CSARVGGAGYNNEQYF
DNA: TGCAGTGCTAGAGTCGGGGGGGCAGGTTACAACAATGAGCAGTACTTC

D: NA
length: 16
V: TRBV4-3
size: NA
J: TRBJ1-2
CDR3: CASSQDGGGQRYGYTF
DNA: TGCGCCAGCAGCCAAGATGGCGGGGGGCAAAGGTATGGCTACACCTTC

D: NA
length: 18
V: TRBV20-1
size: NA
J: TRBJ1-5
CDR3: CSARGGTGSIGGNQPQHF
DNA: TGCAGTGCTAGGGGGGGAACAGGGTCCATCGGGGGCAATCAGCCCCAGCATTTT

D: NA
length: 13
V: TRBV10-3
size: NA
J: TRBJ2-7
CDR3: CATSDGNVYEQYF
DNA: TGTGCCACGTCCGACGGAAACGTATACGAGCAGTACTTC

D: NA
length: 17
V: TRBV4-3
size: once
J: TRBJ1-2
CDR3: CASSPKYPGLPRDGYTF
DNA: TGCGCCAGCAGCCCAAAGTATCCTGGACTCCCAAGGGATGGCTACACCTTC

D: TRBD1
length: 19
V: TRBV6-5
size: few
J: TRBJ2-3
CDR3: CASSYSRSDGGQGTDTQYF
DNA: TGTGCCAGCAGTTACTCACGTTCTGATGGGGGACAGGGCACAGATACGCAGTATTTT

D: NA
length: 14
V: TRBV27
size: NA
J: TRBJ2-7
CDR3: CASRPGGNVHEQYF
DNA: TGTGCCAGCCGGCCCGGGGGAAACGTCCACGAGCAGTACTTC

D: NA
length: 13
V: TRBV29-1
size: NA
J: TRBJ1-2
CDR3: CGVPPQGGYGYTF
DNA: TGCGGCGTGCCCCCGCAGGGAGGCTATGGCTACACCTTC

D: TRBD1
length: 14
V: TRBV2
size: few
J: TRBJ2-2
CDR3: CASSGPGQGRELFF
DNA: TGTGCCAGCAGTGGACCGGGACAGGGCAGGGAGCTGTTTTTT

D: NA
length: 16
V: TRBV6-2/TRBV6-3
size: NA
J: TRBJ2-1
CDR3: CASSYLWTTPGNEQFF
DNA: TGTGCCAGCAGTTACCTTTGGACCACCCCGGGCAATGAGCAGTTCTTC

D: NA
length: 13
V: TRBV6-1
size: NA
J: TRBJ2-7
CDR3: CASSEGQTYEQYF
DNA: TGTGCCAGCAGTGAAGGACAGACCTACGAGCAGTACTTC

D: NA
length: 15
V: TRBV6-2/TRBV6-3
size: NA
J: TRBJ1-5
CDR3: CASSNGGGLDQPQHF
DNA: TGTGCCAGCAGTAATGGGGGAGGATTAGATCAGCCCCAGCATTTT

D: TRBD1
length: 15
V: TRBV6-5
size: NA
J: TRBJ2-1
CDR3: CASSYSGVGTGGQFF
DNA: TGTGCCAGCAGTTACTCGGGTGTCGGGACAGGGGGACAGTTCTTC

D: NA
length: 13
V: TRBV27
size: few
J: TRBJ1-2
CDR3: CASSPQTDYGYTF
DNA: TGTGCCAGCTCCCCCCAGACCGACTATGGCTACACCTTC

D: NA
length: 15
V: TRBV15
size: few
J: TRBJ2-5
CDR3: CATSRDHELGETQYF
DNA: TGTGCCACCAGCAGAGATCACGAGCTCGGAGAGACCCAGTACTTC

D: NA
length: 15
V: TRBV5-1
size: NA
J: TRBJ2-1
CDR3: CASSYRGTPPGEQFF
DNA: TGCGCCAGCAGCTATCGGGGGACGCCCCCCGGTGAGCAGTTCTTC

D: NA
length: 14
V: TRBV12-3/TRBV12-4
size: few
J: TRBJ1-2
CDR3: CASSPAGRLGGYTF
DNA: TGTGCCAGCAGCCCAGCAGGGCGGCTAGGGGGCTACACCTTC

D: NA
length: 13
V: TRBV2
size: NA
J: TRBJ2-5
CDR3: CASSDGQQETQYF
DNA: TGTGCCAGCAGTGATGGACAACAAGAGACCCAGTACTTC

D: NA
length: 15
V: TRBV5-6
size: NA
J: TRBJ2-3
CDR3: CASSLKSTYTDTQYF
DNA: TGTGCCAGCAGCTTGAAGTCTACCTACACAGATACGCAGTATTTT

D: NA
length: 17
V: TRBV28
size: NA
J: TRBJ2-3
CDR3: CASSLKGLRVVTDTQYF
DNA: TGTGCCAGCTCCTTGAAGGGGCTCAGGGTGGTGACAGATACGCAGTATTTT

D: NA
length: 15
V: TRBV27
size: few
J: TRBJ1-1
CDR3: CASNSVAGPNTEAFF
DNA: TGTGCCAGCAACTCGGTCGCAGGTCCGAACACTGAAGCTTTCTTT

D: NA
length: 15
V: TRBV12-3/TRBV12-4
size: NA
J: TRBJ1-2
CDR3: CASSSAFLANYGYTF
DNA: TGTGCCAGCAGTTCAGCATTCTTAGCTAACTATGGCTACACCTTC

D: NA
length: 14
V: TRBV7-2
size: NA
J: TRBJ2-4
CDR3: CASSLGTGSVERYF
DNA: TGTGCCAGCAGCTTAGGAACAGGCTCGGTGGAGCGGTACTTC

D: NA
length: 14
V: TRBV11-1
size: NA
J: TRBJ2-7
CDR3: CASSFRGHQDEQYF
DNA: TGTGCCAGCAGCTTTAGGGGACACCAGGACGAGCAGTACTTC

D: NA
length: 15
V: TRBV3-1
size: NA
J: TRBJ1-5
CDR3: CASSPDSHSNQPQHF
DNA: TGTGCCAGCAGTCCGGACAGCCATAGCAATCAGCCCCAGCATTTT

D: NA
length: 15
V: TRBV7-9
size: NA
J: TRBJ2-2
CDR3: CASSPKGQNTGELFF
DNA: TGTGCCAGCAGTCCGAAGGGACAGAACACCGGGGAGCTGTTTTTT

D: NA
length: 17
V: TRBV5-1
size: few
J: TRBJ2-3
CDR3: CASSLWSGSTSTDTQYF
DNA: TGCGCCAGCAGCTTATGGTCGGGATCCACTAGCACAGATACGCAGTATTTT

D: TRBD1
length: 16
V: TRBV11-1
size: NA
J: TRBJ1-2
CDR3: CASSISGTGVNYGYTF
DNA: TGTGCCAGCAGCATCTCCGGGACAGGGGTAAACTATGGCTACACCTTC

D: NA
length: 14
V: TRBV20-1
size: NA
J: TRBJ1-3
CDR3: CSAPDPAGGNTIYF
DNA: TGCAGTGCGCCTGACCCGGCGGGTGGAAACACCATATATTTT

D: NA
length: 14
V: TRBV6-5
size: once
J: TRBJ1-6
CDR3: CASSYSVLGSPPHF
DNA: TGTGCCAGCAGTTACTCAGTTCTCGGATCACCCCCCCACTTT

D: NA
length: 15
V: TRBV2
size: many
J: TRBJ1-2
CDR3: CASSERARPNYGYTF
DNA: TGTGCCAGCAGTGAACGTGCCAGGCCTAACTATGGCTACACCTTC

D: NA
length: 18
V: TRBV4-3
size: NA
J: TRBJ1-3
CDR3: CASSHQGFLKDSGNTIYF
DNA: TGCGCCAGCAGCCACCAGGGATTTCTAAAGGATTCTGGAAACACCATATATTTT

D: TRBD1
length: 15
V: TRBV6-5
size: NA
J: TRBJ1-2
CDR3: CASSYTGQVNYGYTF
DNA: TGTGCCAGCAGTTACACCGGACAGGTTAACTATGGCTACACCTTC

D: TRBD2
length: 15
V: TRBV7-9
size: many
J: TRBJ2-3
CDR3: CASSRLAGSTDTQYF
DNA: TGTGCCAGCTCTAGACTAGCGGGTTCCACAGATACGCAGTATTTT

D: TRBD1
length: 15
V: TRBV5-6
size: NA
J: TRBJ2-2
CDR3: CASSFRTGYTGELFF
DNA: TGTGCCAGCAGCTTCCGGACAGGTTACACCGGGGAGCTGTTTTTT

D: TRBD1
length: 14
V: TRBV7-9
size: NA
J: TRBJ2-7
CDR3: CASRKTGEPYEQYF
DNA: TGTGCCAGCAGGAAAACAGGGGAGCCCTACGAGCAGTACTTC

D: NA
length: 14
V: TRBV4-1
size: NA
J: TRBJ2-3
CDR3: CASSRGYLTDTQYF
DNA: TGCGCCAGCAGCCGCGGGTACCTCACAGATACGCAGTATTTT

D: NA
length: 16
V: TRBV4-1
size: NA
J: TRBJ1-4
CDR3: CASSQDSQQLYEKLFF
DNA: TGCGCCAGCAGCCAAGATAGCCAACAGCTCTATGAAAAACTGTTTTTT

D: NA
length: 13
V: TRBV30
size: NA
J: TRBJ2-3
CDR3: CAWSVGSPDTQYF
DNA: TGTGCCTGGAGTGTGGGCAGCCCAGATACGCAGTATTTT

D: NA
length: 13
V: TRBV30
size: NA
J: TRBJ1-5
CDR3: CAWSLGSGQPQHF
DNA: TGTGCCTGGAGTTTGGGGTCTGGGCAGCCCCAGCATTTT

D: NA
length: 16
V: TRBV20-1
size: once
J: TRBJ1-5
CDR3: CSARDGLGAVNQPQHF
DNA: TGCAGTGCTAGAGATGGGTTAGGGGCGGTTAATCAGCCCCAGCATTTT

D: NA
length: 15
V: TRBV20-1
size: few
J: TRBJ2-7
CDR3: CSAREPSKDSYEQYF
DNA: TGCAGTGCTAGAGAACCCTCCAAGGATTCCTACGAGCAGTACTTC

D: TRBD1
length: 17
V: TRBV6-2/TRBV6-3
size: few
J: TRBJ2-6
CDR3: CASSSQGKISGANVLTF
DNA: TGTGCCAGCTCCTCACAGGGGAAGATTTCTGGGGCCAACGTCCTGACTTTC

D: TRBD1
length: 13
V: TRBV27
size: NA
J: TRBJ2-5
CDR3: CASSPRTGLEQYF
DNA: TGTGCCAGCAGTCCAAGGACAGGGCTTGAGCAGTACTTC

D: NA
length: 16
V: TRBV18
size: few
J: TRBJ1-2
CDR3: CASSPQSTGRGYGYTF
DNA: TGTGCCAGCTCACCCCAAAGCACAGGGAGAGGCTATGGCTACACCTTC

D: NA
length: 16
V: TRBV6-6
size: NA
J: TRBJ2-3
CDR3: CASSYSIGGSGDTQYF
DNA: TGTGCCAGCAGTTACTCGATTGGAGGGAGTGGGGATACGCAGTATTTT

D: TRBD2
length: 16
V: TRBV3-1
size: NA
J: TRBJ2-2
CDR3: CASSHIAGVNTGELFF
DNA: TGTGCCAGCAGCCATATAGCGGGGGTAAACACCGGGGAGCTGTTTTTT

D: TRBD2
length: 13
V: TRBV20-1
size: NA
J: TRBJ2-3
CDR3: CSAAAGGQDTQYF
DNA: TGCAGTGCTGCAGCGGGGGGGCAAGATACGCAGTATTTT

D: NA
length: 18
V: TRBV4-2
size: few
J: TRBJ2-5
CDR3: CASSQDLWSQNKKETQYF
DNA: TGTGCCAGCAGCCAAGATTTATGGTCCCAGAATAAGAAAGAGACCCAGTACTTC

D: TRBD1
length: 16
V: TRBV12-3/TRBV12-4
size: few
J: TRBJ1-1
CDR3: CASSWDRGGGGTEAFF
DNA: TGTGCCAGCAGTTGGGACAGGGGGGGAGGCGGCACTGAAGCTTTCTTT